Listed here are 14 T cell receptor beta chains from one sample, sequenced in a study of T-cell reconstitution after alpha-beta-depleted transplantation in children. Unique molecular identifiers were built into the TCRbeta library. TCRdb re-analysed the PCR reads in MiXCR, keeping a single row per CDR3 protein. The table has hundreds of thousands of distinct CDR3 sequences, roughly 15% seen once. Sequenced material: PBMCs from the stem cell graft donor, taken from the stem cell graft. Receptor source: a human donor who donated a stem cell graft to a child with acute myeloid leukemia.

This rearrangement joins TRBV5-5 to TRBJ1-1; 9 nucleotides agree with TRBD1. V lost 4 bases, J lost 5 bases, and 3 bases stayed unmatched. This CDR3 is built from 13 residues. Germline V CDR1 and CDR2: SGHKS, YYEKEE (reference sequence). CDR3 protein: CASSGTGWTEAFF. CDR3 bases: TGTGCCAGCAGCGGGACAGGGTGGACTGAAGCTTTCTTT.

This clonotype was counted a few times. V usage is TRBV29-1 and J usage is TRBJ2-5; D unclear. The ends were cut back, 7 bases at V and 4 bases at J, with 19 bases in the middle. The CDR3 totals 14 residues. Germline lookup yields CDR1 SQVTM and CDR2 ANQGSEA. Here the CDR3 DNA reads TGCAGCGGCACAGTGGCCTCCAGGAGAGAGACCCAGTACTTC. Amino acid sequence: CSGTVASRRETQYF.

The chain combines TRBV6-5 with TRBJ2-3, with no clear D. With 4 bases removed from V and 3 bases from J, the gap between germline ends came to 11 bases. From germline, CDR1 is MNHEY and CDR2 SVGAGI. The CDR3 runs 14 residues. CDR3 DNA: TGTGCCAGCAGTTCGGGCAGTTTAACAGATACGCAGTATTTT. It codes for CASSSGSLTDTQYF.

At least ten counts were recorded for this clonotype. The chain combines TRBV27 with TRBJ1-4; 8 nucleotides align to TRBD1. With V trimmed by 7 bases and J by 7 bases, 8 bases remained unmatched. Germline loops: CDR1 MNHEY, CDR2 SMNVEV (reference sequence). The length of the CDR3 is 14 residues. For the CDR3, the DNA is TGTGCCAGCACTGACAGGGGTGGTGGTGAAAAACTGTTTTTT. Its protein product is CASTDRGGGEKLFF.

This clonotype was recorded many times. The V gene is TRBV7-2, the J gene TRBJ1-1, with D possibly matching TRBD1 (5 bases). Germline V gives CDR1 SGHTA, CDR2 FQGNSA. Trimming took off 5 bases at V and 11 bases at J, with 15 bases between the two ends. The CDR3 consists of 12 residues. The CDR3 loop is CASSQGRREAFF. The CDR3 nucleotides read TGTGCCAGCAGCCAGGGACGGAGAGAGGCTTTCTTT.

The chain couples TRBV5-1 to TRBJ2-1, with unresolved D. CDR1 and CDR2 (germline): SGHRS, YFSETQ. Trimming left V 4 bases short and J 9 bases short, with 17 bases between. This CDR3 comprises 14 residues. Here the CDR3 reads CASSPSSWPAEQFF. CDR3 nucleotide sequence: TGCGCCAGCAGCCCATCATCTTGGCCCGCTGAGCAGTTCTTC.

This sequence joins TRBV27 and TRBJ1-2; possibly TRBD1 for D (6 bases). From germline, CDR1 is MNHEY and CDR2 SMNVEV (reference sequence). The CDR3 extends over 15 amino acids. Deletions cut 5 bases from V and 4 bases from J, with 17 bases between. CDR3: CASSPTPGVGYGYTF. For the CDR3, the DNA is TGTGCCAGCAGTCCGACACCAGGGGTCGGCTATGGCTACACCTTC.

This clonotype came up many times. The gene calls are TRBV20-1 and TRBJ2-4; possible D gene TRBD1, 5 bases. The CDR3 length is 13 residues. CDR1 is DFQATT and CDR2 is SNEGSKA in the germline V gene (reference sequence). The V gene lost 1 base and the J gene lost 6 bases, with 10 bases spanning the gap. CDR3 protein: CSARGAQGNIQYF. In DNA, the CDR3 is TGCAGTGCTAGAGGGGCGCAGGGAAACATTCAGTACTTC.

For the CDR3, the DNA is TGCGCCAGCAGCCAAGAAGTAGGAGCGGGGGCCCGCTACGACACAGATACGCAGTATTTT. Residues: CASSQEVGAGARYDTDTQYF. The rearrangement links TRBV4-1 to TRBJ2-3; 8 nucleotides agree with TRBD2. Losses at the gene ends were 0 bases for V and 2 bases for J; bases not matched to a gene: 16. There are 20 residues in the CDR3. The germline CDR1 and CDR2 sequences are MGHRA and YSYEKL.

This clonotype occurred many times. This rearrangement joins TRBV13 to TRBJ1-5, with unresolved D. The ends were cut back, 5 bases at V and 5 bases at J, with 10 bases in the middle. The CDR3 totals 13 residues. CDR1 is PRHDT, CDR2 FYEKMQ, per germline (reference sequence). The DNA of the CDR3 is TGTGCCAGCAGCCTTAGGCGGGATCAGCCCCAGCATTTT. This codes for CASSLRRDQPQHF.

Worth noting for this clonotype: At one boundary the junction diverges from the germline segment, which might be a read error. V usage is TRBV5-6 and J usage is TRBJ2-3, with 8 bases identical to TRBD2. The CDR3 covers 18 residues. Germline V CDR1 and CDR2: SGHDT, YYEEEE. The DNA for the CDR3 is TGTGCCAGCAGATTGGGGTATCCTAGCGGGCTAAGCACAGATACGCAGTATTTT. This sequence encodes CASRLGYPSGLSTDTQYF.

This rearrangement joins TRBV7-9 to TRBJ2-5; D may be TRBD1 (6 bases). With 5 bases removed from V and 0 bases from J, the gap between germline ends came to 16 bases. Germline V gene lookup returns CDR1 SEHNR and CDR2 FQNEAQ (reference sequence). There are 16 residues in the CDR3. The CDR3 reads CASSLGAGPYQETQYF. DNA of the CDR3: TGTGCCAGCAGCCTGGGGGCAGGACCGTACCAAGAGACCCAGTACTTC.

The genes are TRBV4-3 and TRBJ1-1; unclear D gene. This CDR3 comprises 14 residues. CDR1 and CDR2 from the germline V gene are LGHNA and YSLEER. V lost 0 bases and J lost 7, with 12 bases in between. Here the CDR3 DNA reads TGCGCCAGCAGCCAAGATCCTGGCGGGGTTGAAGCTTTCTTT. This codes for CASSQDPGGVEAFF.

The J gene is TRBJ1-3, the V gene TRBV7-8; D unclear. V was clipped by 1 base and J by 2 bases, with 6 bases between them. The germline gives CDR1 SGHVS, CDR2 FQNEAQ. There are 14 residues in the CDR3. CDR3 sequence: CASSLEAAGNTIYF. In DNA form, the CDR3 reads TGTGCCAGCAGCTTAGAGGCAGCTGGAAACACCATATATTTT.